This is a list of T cell receptor beta chains from one sample in a study of blood T cell repertoires in COVID-19. TCRdb's table, derived via immunoSEQ multiplex PCR, lists solely in-frame clones and lacks some. The repertoire holds around 74,000 clones, more than 90% seen once, with 16% in the top ten. The sample consisted of peripheral blood. The source of these receptors is a woman of 80 years or more with active or convalescent COVID-19. CDR3s include the opening cysteine and the closing phenylalanine or tryptophan. The D gene is left open where the match is weak. Size values are once, few and many counts, or a class for expanded clones, and some rows have none.

V	size	J	D	length	CDR3	DNA
TRBV28	-	TRBJ2-3	-	14	CASAAPGFTDTQYF	TGTGCCAGCGCCGCACCCGGGTTCACAGATACGCAGTATTTT
TRBV7-9	once	TRBJ1-2	TRBD1	14	CASSATGTGNGYTF	TGTGCCAGCAGCGCGACCGGGACAGGGAACGGCTACACCTTC
TRBV5-4	-	TRBJ1-5	TRBD1	15	CASSKGGQGDQPQHF	TGTGCCAGCAGCAAAGGGGGACAGGGTGATCAGCCCCAGCATTTT
TRBV6-5	few	TRBJ1-3	TRBD1	15	CASSREGAAGNTIYF	TGTGCCAGCAGTCGAGAGGGGGCGGCTGGAAACACCATATATTTT
TRBV6-5	once	TRBJ2-1	TRBD1	14	CASRGPTGGNEQFF	TGTGCCAGCAGGGGTCCTACAGGGGGCAATGAGCAGTTCTTC
TRBV28	-	TRBJ2-3	TRBD2	18	CASSSPFLLAGDTDTQYF	TGTGCCAGCAGTTCCCCCTTTTTGTTAGCGGGGGACACAGATACGCAGTATTTT
TRBV18	-	TRBJ1-6	-	12	CASSLLNSPLHF	TGTGCCAGCTCATTGCTAAATTCACCCCTCCACTTT
TRBV9	few	TRBJ2-1	-	14	CASSVTSLIDEQFF	TGTGCCAGCAGCGTAACTAGCCTTATCGATGAGCAGTTCTTC
TRBV9	-	TRBJ2-7	-	14	CASSVEYSPNEQYF	TGTGCCAGCAGCGTAGAATACAGCCCGAACGAGCAGTACTTC
TRBV4-3	-	TRBJ1-2	TRBD1	15	CASSQDWTGAMDYTF	TGCGCCAGCAGCCAAGATTGGACAGGAGCTATGGACTACACCTTC
TRBV27	-	TRBJ2-7	-	14	CASKWGRGTYEQYF	TGTGCCAGCAAGTGGGGCAGGGGCACCTACGAGCAGTACTTC
TRBV7-2	-	TRBJ2-1	-	17	CASSPRGGAVSYNEQFF	TGTGCCAGCAGCCCCAGGGGAGGGGCTGTGTCCTACAATGAGCAGTTCTTC
TRBV11-2	once	TRBJ1-4	TRBD1	14	CASSSGQGTEKLFF	TGTGCCAGCAGCTCTGGACAGGGAACTGAAAAACTGTTTTTT
TRBV28	-	TRBJ1-1	TRBD1	14	CASTNRGWDTEAFF	TGTGCCAGCACCAACAGGGGCTGGGACACTGAAGCTTTCTTT
TRBV4-3	once	TRBJ2-2	-	17	CASSQDYSRGGTGELFF	TGCGCCAGCAGCCAAGATTACTCCCGCGGCGGCACCGGGGAGCTGTTTTTT
TRBV7-8	-	TRBJ1-5	-	14	CASSTQEANQPQHF	TGTGCCAGCAGCACTCAAGAAGCCAATCAGCCCCAGCATTTT
TRBV6-5	-	TRBJ2-7	TRBD1	15	CASSYRDRRPYEQYF	TGTGCCAGCAGTTACCGGGACAGGAGGCCCTACGAGCAGTACTTC
TRBV18	-	TRBJ1-2	TRBD1	13	CASSGTGPYGYTF	TGTGCCAGCTCCGGGACAGGGCCTTATGGCTACACCTTC
TRBV12-5	-	TRBJ1-2	TRBD1	15	CASGLLQTGSGGYTF	TGTGCTAGTGGTTTGCTTCAGACAGGGAGTGGCGGCTACACCTTC
TRBV6-6	-	TRBJ1-2	TRBD1	15	CASSYGQGATYGYTF	TGTGCCAGCAGTTACGGGCAGGGGGCCACCTATGGCTACACCTTC
TRBV7-2	once	TRBJ2-2	TRBD2	16	CASTSGTSGATGELFF	TGTGCCAGCACCTCCGGGACTAGCGGGGCCACCGGGGAGCTGTTTTTT
TRBV28	-	TRBJ2-3	TRBD1	16	CASSLSGPGGTDTQYF	TGTGCCAGCAGTTTGTCGGGGCCAGGGGGTACAGATACGCAGTATTTT
TRBV12-3/TRBV12-4	-	TRBJ2-3	TRBD1	12	CASSIGTGSQYF	TGTGCCAGCAGTATCGGGACAGGTTCGCAGTATTTT
TRBV27	-	TRBJ2-7	TRBD2	16	CASTKLSGGSSYEQYF	TGTGCCAGCACGAAACTTAGCGGGGGGAGCTCCTACGAGCAGTACTTC
TRBV7-2	-	TRBJ2-5	-	15	CASSARGTVEETQYF	TGTGCCAGCAGTGCCCGGGGGACGGTTGAAGAGACCCAGTACTTC
TRBV28	-	TRBJ2-7	TRBD1	16	CASSPNPFRGRYEQYF	TGTGCCAGCAGCCCAAATCCCTTCAGGGGGCGATACGAGCAGTACTTC
TRBV6-6	-	TRBJ1-4	TRBD1	16	CASSYGQGGSNEKLFF	TGTGCCAGCAGTTACGGACAGGGAGGAAGTAATGAAAAACTGTTTTTT
TRBV5-1	-	TRBJ1-2	-	12	CASSLVTGGYTF	TGCGCCAGCAGCTTGGTAACTGGTGGCTACACCTTC
TRBV5-1	-	TRBJ2-3	-	14	CASSLASAADTQYF	TGCGCCAGCAGCTTGGCGTCCGCGGCAGATACGCAGTATTTT
TRBV19	once	TRBJ2-7	-	13	CASLARSSYEQYF	TGTGCCAGCCTCGCCAGGTCATCCTACGAGCAGTACTTC
TRBV2	-	TRBJ1-5	TRBD1	14	CASSERGPNQPQHF	TGTGCCAGCAGTGAAAGGGGGCCCAATCAGCCCCAGCATTTT
TRBV6-1	once	TRBJ2-4	-	17	CASSEALRGLGKNIQYF	TGTGCCAGCAGTGAAGCGCTTAGGGGTTTAGGCAAAAACATTCAGTACTTC
TRBV28	-	TRBJ2-1	TRBD2	17	CASSPGTSGGKANEQFF	TGTGCCAGCAGTCCCGGGACTAGCGGGGGGAAAGCCAATGAGCAGTTCTTC
TRBV27	-	TRBJ2-7	-	14	CASSLSRGTYEQYF	TGTGCCAGCAGTTTATCTCGGGGTACCTACGAGCAGTACTTC
TRBV3-1/TRBV3-2	once	TRBJ2-7	TRBD1	15	CASSQAGTGGSEQYF	TGTGCCAGCAGCCAAGCCGGGACAGGAGGCAGCGAGCAGTACTTC
TRBV5-1	-	TRBJ2-1	TRBD1	13	CASSVGQGAEQFF	TGCGCCAGCAGCGTCGGACAGGGGGCTGAGCAGTTCTTC